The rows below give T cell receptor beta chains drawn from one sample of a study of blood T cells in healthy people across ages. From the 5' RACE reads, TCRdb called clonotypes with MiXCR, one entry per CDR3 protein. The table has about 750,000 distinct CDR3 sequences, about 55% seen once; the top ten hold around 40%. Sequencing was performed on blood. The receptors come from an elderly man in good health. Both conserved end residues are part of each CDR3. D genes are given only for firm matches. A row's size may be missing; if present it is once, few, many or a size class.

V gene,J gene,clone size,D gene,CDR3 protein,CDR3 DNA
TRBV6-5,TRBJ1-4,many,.,CASSYATGVEEKLFF,TGTGCCAGCAGTTACGCGACAGGAGTAGAGGAAAAACTGTTTTTT
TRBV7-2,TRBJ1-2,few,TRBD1,CASSLGQGLYGYTF,TGTGCCAGCAGCTTAGGACAGGGCCTCTATGGCTACACCTTC
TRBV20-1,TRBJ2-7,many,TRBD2,CSASGSYEQYF,TGCAGCGCTAGCGGGTCATACGAGCAGTACTTC
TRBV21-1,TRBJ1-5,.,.,CASSKAGQPQHF,TGTGCCAGCAGCAAAGCCGGCCAGCCCCAGCATTTT
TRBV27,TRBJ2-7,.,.,CASAAAGTEGEQYF,TGTGCCAGCGCCGCCGCAGGGACCGAGGGCGAGCAGTACTTC
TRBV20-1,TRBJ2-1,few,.,CSAGPNSYNEQFF,TGCAGTGCCGGACCTAATTCCTACAATGAGCAGTTCTTC
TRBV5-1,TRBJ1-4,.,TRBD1,CASSPAGGAGEKLFF,TGCGCCAGCAGCCCAGCAGGGGGCGCCGGTGAAAAACTGTTTTTT
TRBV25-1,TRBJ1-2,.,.,CASTEGGGYTF,TGTGCCAGCACTGAAGGTGGTGGCTACACCTTC
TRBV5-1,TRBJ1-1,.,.,CATSGPGTEAFF,TGCGCCACCTCAGGGCCGGGGACTGAAGCTTTCTTT
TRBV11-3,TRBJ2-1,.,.,CASSLGVEGSEGEQFF,TGTGCCAGCAGCTTAGGGGTAGAAGGGAGTGAAGGTGAGCAGTTCTTC
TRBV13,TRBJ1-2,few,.,CASSRSGQYYGYTF,TGTGCCAGCAGCCGTAGCGGACAGTACTATGGCTACACCTTC
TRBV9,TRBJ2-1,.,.,CASSAPPEAGYNEQFF,TGTGCCAGCAGCGCCCCCCCCGAGGCGGGGTACAATGAGCAGTTCTTC
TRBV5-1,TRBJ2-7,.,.,CASSFVPGSSYEQYF,TGCGCCAGCAGCTTTGTACCAGGGAGCTCCTACGAGCAGTACTTC
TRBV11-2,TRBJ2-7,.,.,CASSPLRGNYEQYF,TGTGCCAGCAGCCCCCTTCGGGGTAACTACGAGCAGTACTTC
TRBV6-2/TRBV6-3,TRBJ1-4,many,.,CASSSYTSGSEKLFF,TGTGCCAGCAGTTCCTACACCTCTGGAAGTGAAAAACTGTTTTTT
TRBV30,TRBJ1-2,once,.,CAWSGTPTILGYTF,TGTGCCTGGAGTGGAACCCCGACAATTCTAGGCTACACCTTC
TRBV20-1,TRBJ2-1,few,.,CSASLTRGNEQFF,TGCAGTGCTAGCCTAACTAGGGGCAATGAGCAGTTCTTC
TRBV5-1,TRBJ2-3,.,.,CASSLAWVAGRHRYAYF,TGCGCCAGCAGTTTGGCCTGGGTGGCCGGAAGGCACAGATACGCGTATTTT
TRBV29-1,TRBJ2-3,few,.,CSVVEDSNTDTQYF,TGCAGCGTTGTTGAGGATTCGAACACAGATACGCAGTATTTT
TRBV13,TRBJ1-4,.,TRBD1,CASSLEGQGAEERLFF,TGTGCCAGCAGCTTAGAGGGACAGGGGGCAGAGGAAAGACTGTTTTTT
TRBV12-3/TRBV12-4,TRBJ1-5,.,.,CASSLMAGPNQPQHF,TGTGCCAGCAGTTTAATGGCAGGGCCTAATCAGCCCCAGCATTTT
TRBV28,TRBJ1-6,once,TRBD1,CAGSPHTGQDNSPLHF,TGTGCCGGCAGTCCCCATACGGGACAGGATAATTCACCCCTCCACTTT
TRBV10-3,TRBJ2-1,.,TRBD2,CAISQTRAGGPPGSEQFF,TGTGCCATCAGCCAAACGCGAGCGGGAGGGCCGCCGGGTAGTGAGCAGTTCTTC
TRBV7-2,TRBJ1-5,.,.,CASSLVGVRGNQPQHF,TGTGCCAGCAGCTTAGTCGGGGTCAGAGGAAATCAGCCCCAGCATTTT
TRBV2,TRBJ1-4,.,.,CASSRREKLFF,TGTGCCAGCAGTAGACGAGAAAAACTGTTTTTT
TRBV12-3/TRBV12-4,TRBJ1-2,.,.,CASSSRAPGYTF,TGTGCCAGCAGTTCTAGGGCCCCGGGCTACACCTTC
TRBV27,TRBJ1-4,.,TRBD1,CATTGGQGGEKLFF,TGTGCCACAACTGGGGGACAGGGGGGTGAAAAACTGTTTTTT
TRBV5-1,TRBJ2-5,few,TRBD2,CASSDDPGGGTQYF,TGCGCCAGCAGCGACGACCCGGGAGGAGGGACCCAGTACTTC
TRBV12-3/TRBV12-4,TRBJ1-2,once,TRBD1,CASSLWDRDFRGYTF,TGTGCCAGCAGTTTATGGGACAGGGATTTCCGTGGCTACACCTTC
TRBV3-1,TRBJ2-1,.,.,CASSQDGLGFNEQFF,TGTGCCAGCAGCCAAGATGGCCTAGGCTTCAATGAGCAGTTCTTC
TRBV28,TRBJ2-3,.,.,CASERGRTQYF,TGTGCCAGTGAACGGGGGCGGACGCAGTATTTT
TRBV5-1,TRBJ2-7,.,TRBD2,CAGPRREGRYEQYF,TGCGCCGGACCGAGACGGGAGGGCAGGTACGAGCAGTACTTC
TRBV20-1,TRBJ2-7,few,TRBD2,CSARTLAGGPYEQYF,TGCAGTGCGCGCACCCTAGCGGGAGGCCCCTACGAGCAGTACTTC
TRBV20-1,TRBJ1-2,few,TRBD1,CSARGDPGQGAATF,TGCAGTGCTAGAGGGGACCCGGGACAGGGGGCAGCCACCTTC
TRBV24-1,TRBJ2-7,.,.,CATSGGPGTPTPCEQYF,TGTGCCACCAGTGGAGGTCCAGGGACTCCCACACCCTGCGAGCAGTACTTC
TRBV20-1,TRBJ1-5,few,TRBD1,CSARTGVGQPQHF,TGCAGTGCTCGAACAGGGGTAGGGCAGCCCCAGCATTTT
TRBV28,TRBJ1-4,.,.,CASSLEQGNEKLFF,TGTGCCAGCAGTTTGGAACAGGGTAATGAAAAACTGTTTTTT
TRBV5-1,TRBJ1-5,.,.,CASSLGTVGQPQHF,TGCGCCAGCAGCTTGGGGACAGTTGGACAGCCCCAGCATTTT
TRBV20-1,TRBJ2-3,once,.,CSAPMRESSSTDTQYF,TGCAGTGCTCCAATGAGGGAATCCTCTAGCACAGATACGCAGTATTTT
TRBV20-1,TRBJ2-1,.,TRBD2,CSARQASGANEQFF,TGCAGTGCTAGACAGGCTAGCGGGGCCAATGAGCAGTTCTTC
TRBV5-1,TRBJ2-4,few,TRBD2,CASSLVGSGSLKNIQYF,TGCGCCAGCAGCTTGGTCGGTAGCGGGAGTTTAAAAAACATTCAGTACTTC
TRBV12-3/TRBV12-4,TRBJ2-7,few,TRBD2,CASSPRTSGGEQYF,TGTGCCAGCAGTCCGCGGACTAGCGGTGGGGAGCAGTACTTC
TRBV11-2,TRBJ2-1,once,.,CASSLRSNEQFF,TGTGCCAGCAGCTTACGGAGCAATGAGCAGTTCTTC
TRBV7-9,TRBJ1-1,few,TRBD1,CASSPRGGVNTEAFF,TGTGCCAGCAGCCCCAGGGGGGGGGTGAACACTGAAGCTTTCTTT
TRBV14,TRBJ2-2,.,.,CASSQYALKNTGELFF,TGTGCCAGCAGCCAATATGCACTAAAGAACACCGGGGAGCTGTTTTTT
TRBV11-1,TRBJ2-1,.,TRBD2,CASSPTSGALSYNEQFF,TGTGCCAGCAGCCCTACTAGCGGGGCCCTCTCCTACAATGAGCAGTTCTTC
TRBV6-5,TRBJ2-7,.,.,CASSYGQGSEQYF,TGTGCCAGCAGTTACGGGCAGGGATCCGAGCAGTACTTC
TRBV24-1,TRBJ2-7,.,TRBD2,CATSDAGTSGHDAPYEQYF,TGTGCCACCAGTGATGCCGGGACTAGCGGCCACGACGCCCCCTACGAGCAGTACTTC
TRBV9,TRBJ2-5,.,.,CASSVGVAQETQYF,TGTGCCAGCAGCGTAGGGGTGGCCCAAGAGACCCAGTACTTC
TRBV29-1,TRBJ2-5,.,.,CSASRDTQETQYF,TGCAGCGCCTCCCGGGACACCCAAGAGACCCAGTACTTC
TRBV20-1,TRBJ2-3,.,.,CSASVADTQYF,TGCAGTGCTTCAGTGGCAGATACGCAGTATTTT
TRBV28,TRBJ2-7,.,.,CASSLGWNYEQYF,TGTGCCAGCAGTTTGGGATGGAACTACGAGCAGTACTTC
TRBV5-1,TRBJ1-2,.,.,CASSLEAMDRGYTF,TGCGCCAGCAGCTTAGAAGCGATGGACCGTGGCTACACCTTC
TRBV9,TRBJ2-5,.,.,CASSVDWGPHNEQYF,TGTGCCAGCAGCGTAGATTGGGGACCCCACAATGAGCAGTACTTC
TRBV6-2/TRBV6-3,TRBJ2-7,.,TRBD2,CASSYGTRMNEQYF,TGTGCCAGCAGTTACGGGACTAGGATGAACGAGCAGTACTTC